This T cell receptor (beta chain) was profiled in a study of CD8+ T cells in alopecia areata. Following RNA extraction, reverse transcription yielded cDNA that acted as the sequencing template. Some clones are missing from TCRdb's copy, which holds only in-frame ones; the method was immunoSEQ multiplex PCR. Here the sample spans some 180,000 clones, 40% to 65% being singletons. Treatment of the sample: oral pan-JAK inhibitor, 5-10 mg twice daily. This clonotype was sampled from a human donor with alopecia areata. The sequences come from CD8+ T cells sorted from blood, collected at week 24, from a patient treated with tofacitinib.

CDR3 in DNA: TGCGCCAGCAGCCAAGATGGACAGCCCAGCTCTGGGGCCAACGTCCTGACTTTC. It yields the protein CASSQDGQPSSGANVLTF. This chain links TRBV4-3 with TRBJ2-6; D is possibly TRBD1 (6 bases). The CDR3 sequence is 18 residues long. Trimming shortened V by 0 bases and J by 0 bases, and 12 bases separated the two germline ends. Germline V gene sequence: CDR1 LGHNA, CDR2 YSLEER.